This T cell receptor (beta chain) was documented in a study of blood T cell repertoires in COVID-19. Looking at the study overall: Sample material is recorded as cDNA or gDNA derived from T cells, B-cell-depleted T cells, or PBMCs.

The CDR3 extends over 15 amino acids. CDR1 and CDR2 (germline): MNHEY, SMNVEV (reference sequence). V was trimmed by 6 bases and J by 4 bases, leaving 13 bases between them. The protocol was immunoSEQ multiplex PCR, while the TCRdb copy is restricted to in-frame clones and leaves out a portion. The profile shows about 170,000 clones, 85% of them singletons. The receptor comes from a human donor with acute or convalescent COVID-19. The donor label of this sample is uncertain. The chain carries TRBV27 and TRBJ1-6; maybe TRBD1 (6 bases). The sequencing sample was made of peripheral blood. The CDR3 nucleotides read TGTGCCAGCAGAATGGGGGCGGGTTATAATTCACCCCTCCACTTT. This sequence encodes CASRMGAGYNSPLHF.